The 2 T cell receptor beta chains below all came from one sample that was sequenced in a study of CD8 T cells in Susac syndrome. Reverse transcription of roughly 0.5 to 1 ug RNA was carried out with random hexamers. MiXCR was run by TCRdb on the immunoSEQ multiplex PCR reads, yielding one entry per CDR3 protein. Of around 130,000 distinct CDR3 sequences in the sample, 75% to 90% were seen once. Sequenced input: CD8+ T cells from PBMCs. These receptors were obtained from a human donor with multiple sclerosis.

This chain joins TRBV27 and TRBJ1-2; TRBD1 agrees at 9 bases. Germline loops: CDR1 MNHEY, CDR2 SMNVEV (reference sequence). The trim removed 10 bases at V and 2 bases at J, leaving 11 bases unmatched. This CDR3 has 15 amino acids. CDR3 amino acids: CATRGQGGPNYGYTF. The CDR3 DNA follows: TGTGCCACCAGGGGACAGGGAGGACCCAACTATGGCTACACCTTC.

This sequence joins TRBV13 and TRBJ2-3; 11 nucleotides align to TRBD2. Trimming took 1 base from V and 4 from J; bases not matched to a gene: 13. CDR1 and CDR2 from the germline V gene are PRHDT and FYEKMQ (reference sequence). This CDR3 comprises 19 residues. The CDR3 is CASSLDSLVLAGDADTQYF. The CDR3 bases are TGTGCCAGCAGCTTAGATAGCCTCGTACTAGCGGGAGATGCAGATACGCAGTATTTT.